Following are 27 T cell receptor beta chains from one sample sequenced in a study of graft-versus-host responses after intestinal transplantation (dated by TCRdb to 2020 to 2023). Library preparation employed the immunoSEQ multiplex PCR assay. Here the immuneACCESS table is served through TCRdb, limited to in-frame sequences with V and J called. Missing clones are a known gap in these copies; in checked studies unresolved V genes cover under half, and the rest lacks a known reason. The sample table lists fewer than 9,500 clones, about 90% of them with a count of one. In total, the top ten clones hold about 1.5% of the sample. The sample consisted of PBMCs, taken 30 to 33 days after intestinal transplant. All receptors derive from a human patient who received an intestinal transplant, so some T cells may come from the graft donor.

This chain uses TRBV7-9 with TRBJ2-7; no clear D. This CDR3 contains 15 residues. CDR1 SEHNR and CDR2 FQNEAQ come from the germline V gene (reference sequence). V was trimmed by 5 bases and J by 1 base, leaving 15 bases between them. The chain's CDR3 is CASSLPAQLSYEQYF. In DNA, the CDR3 is TGTGCCAGCAGCCTCCCAGCCCAGCTTTCCTACGAGCAGTACTTC. The whole variable domain, remainder taken from reference TRBV7-9 and TRBJ2-7, is DTGVSQNPRHKITKRGQNVTFRCDPISEHNRLYWYRQTLGQGPEFLTYFQNEAQLEKSRLLSDRFSAERPKGSFSTLEIQRTEQGDSAMYLCASSLPAQLSYEQYFGPGTRLTVT.

The sample holds one count of this clone. Written as DNA, the CDR3 is TGTGCCAGCAGCCTTTCTACGGGGGGCCCCGGAGATACGCAGTATTTT. Protein: CASSLSTGGPGDTQYF. J is TRBJ2-3 and V is TRBV4-2, with D maybe TRBD2 (7 bases). V was trimmed by 4 bases and J by 5 bases, leaving 19 bases between them. CDR3 size: 16 residues. In germline, CDR1 is LGHNA, CDR2 YNFKEQ.

V and J are TRBV4-1 and TRBJ1-1; a possible D gene is TRBD1 (5 bases). The V end was cut by 4 bases, the J end by 0 bases, with 12 bases between. Germline CDR1 MGHRA, CDR2 YSYEKL. CDR3 length: 15 amino acids. CDR3 DNA sequence: TGCGCCAGCAGCCCCTCCGGGGCCCTGAACACTGAAGCTTTCTTT. Its protein is CASSPSGALNTEAFF.

The CDR3 spells CASSKRRGVAKNIQYF. CDR3 nucleotides: TGTGCCAGCAGCAAACGGCGGGGGGTAGCCAAAAACATTCAGTACTTC. The chain is built from TRBV21-1 and TRBJ2-4; the DNA was not used to check the table's D call, TRBD2. TRBV21-1 is flagged as a pseudogene. The CDR3 is 16 amino acids.

The rearrangement uses TRBV5-4 and TRBJ1-6, with 8 bases that match TRBD1. Unmatched junction bases numbered 16, after V lost 2 bases and J lost 9 bases. This CDR3 spans 18 amino acids. CDR1 and CDR2 from the germline V gene are SGHNT and YYREEE (reference sequence). The DNA for the CDR3 is TGTGCCAGCAGCTTACAATACGGACAGGGCGATCGCGGTTCACCCCTCCACTTT. Translating gives CASSLQYGQGDRGSPLHF.

This clone was seen a single time. The gene calls are TRBV19 and TRBJ2-5; TRBD2 is a possible D gene (7 bases). Trimming stripped 8 bases from V and 5 bases from J, with 18 bases between. The CDR3 contains 14 residues. Germline lookup yields CDR1 LNHDA and CDR2 SQIVND (reference sequence). CDR3 in DNA: TGTGCCAGTTCTCTAGGGGAGGGGGTCGAGACCCAGTACTTC. As protein: CASSLGEGVETQYF.

The V call is TRBV29-1, the J call TRBJ2-1; 10 bases match TRBD2. Germline CDR1 is SQVTM and CDR2 is ANQGSEA. This CDR3 is 22 amino acids long. Trimming removed 1 base from V and 0 bases from J; junction bases left unmatched: 21. CDR3 sequence reads: CSVEGQRGGQTAKLSSYNEQFF. CDR3 in DNA: TGCAGCGTTGAAGGACAGCGGGGGGGTCAAACAGCTAAATTGAGCTCCTACAATGAGCAGTTCTTC.

This clone showed up just once. This chain joins TRBV6-1 and TRBJ1-1; 8 positions match TRBD1. Germline V gene sequence: CDR1 MNHNS, CDR2 SASEGT. This CDR3 has 14 residues. The trim removed 10 bases at V and 3 bases at J, leaving 10 bases unmatched. The CDR3 here is CAIWRTGLYTEAFF. CDR3 DNA sequence: TGTGCCATCTGGAGGACAGGGTTGTACACTGAAGCTTTCTTT.

The chain couples TRBV12-5 to TRBJ2-3; a possible D gene is TRBD2 (5 bases). The CDR3 spans 17 residues. Trimming pared 1 base from V and 3 bases from J, leaving 17 bases between. Germline-derived CDR1 and CDR2 are LGHNT and FRNRAP. The CDR3 DNA sequence: TGTGCTAGTGGTTTGGACCCCTATATGAGGGCTACAGATACGCAGTATTTT. It specifies CASGLDPYMRATDTQYF.

The chain employs TRBV18 and TRBJ2-7, with TRBD1 identical over 7 bases. V lost 0 bases to trimming and J lost 3 bases; unmatched junction nucleotides: 5. The CDR3 contains 15 residues. The V gene's germline CDR1 is KGHSH and CDR2 LQKENI. The CDR3 sequence is CASSPPEGALYEQYF. The CDR3, as DNA: TGTGCCAGCTCACCACCTGAGGGGGCCCTCTACGAGCAGTACTTC.

This chain uses TRBV5-1 with TRBJ2-1; possibly TRBD2 for D (6 bases). V lost 1 base and J 0 bases, leaving 8 bases between the germline ends. The germline gives CDR1 SGHRS, CDR2 YFSETQ. The CDR3 runs to 15 residues. For the CDR3, the DNA is TGCGCCAGCAGCTTGTTAGCGGTCTCCTACAATGAGCAGTTCTTC. Protein product: CASSLLAVSYNEQFF.

The count of this clone is one. The genes are TRBV11-2 and TRBJ2-7; 10 bases agree with TRBD2. This CDR3 comprises 15 residues. Trimming at V came to 4 bases and at J to 2 bases, leaving 5 bases not matched to a gene. Germline loops: CDR1 SGHAT, CDR2 FQNNGV. CDR3 loop: CASSSWTSGTYEQYF. The CDR3 region has the DNA TGTGCCAGCAGCTCATGGACTAGCGGCACCTACGAGCAGTACTTC.

V gene TRBV19 combines with J gene TRBJ2-5, with TRBD1 as a possible D gene (6 bases). Per the germline V gene, CDR1 is LNHDA and CDR2 is SQIVND (reference sequence). The CDR3 contains 14 residues. V was cut by 4 bases and J by 0 bases, with 9 bases left in between. The CDR3 region is CASSKDRYQETQYF. The CDR3 nucleotides are TGTGCCAGTAGTAAAGACAGGTACCAAGAGACCCAGTACTTC.

The rearrangement uses TRBV7-9 and TRBJ2-5; 8 nucleotides line up with TRBD1. The CDR3 totals 15 residues. The germline V gene has CDR1 SEHNR and CDR2 FQNEAQ (reference sequence). The junction had 7 bases not matched to a gene; V was cut back by 2 bases and J by 5 bases. The CDR3 DNA reads TGTGCCAGCAGCTTATCCAGACAGGGGAGGGAGACCCAGTACTTC. Its protein is CASSLSRQGRETQYF.

The V gene is TRBV25-1, the J gene TRBJ1-2, with D unclear. Germline V gene data show CDR1 as MGHDK and CDR2 as SYGVNS. The CDR3 sequence is 14 residues long. V gave up 10 bases and J gave up 6 bases, with 21 bases separating them. The CDR3 here is CATAHGGGPNGYTF. As DNA, the CDR3 is TGTGCCACCGCCCATGGTGGCGGTCCGAATGGCTACACCTTC.

The chain is built from TRBV10-2 and TRBJ1-4, with D possibly being TRBD1 (6 bases). With 2 bases removed from V and 6 bases from J, the gap between germline ends came to 13 bases. CDR1 is WSHSY and CDR2 is SAAADI in the germline V gene. This CDR3 spans 15 amino acids. In DNA form, the CDR3 reads TGCGCCAGCAGTGAGAGGTACAGGGAGGATGAAAAACTGTTTTTT. Protein sequence: CASSERYREDEKLFF.

This chain uses TRBV6-6 with TRBJ2-7, with D unclear. Trimming pared 4 bases from V and 2 bases from J, leaving 12 bases between. Germline CDR1 MNHNY, CDR2 SVGAGI (reference sequence). The CDR3 is 14 residues long. The CDR3 bases are TGTGCCAGCAGTTCGGTCATAACCACCTACGAGCAGTACTTC. Translated, it gives CASSSVITTYEQYF.

The V gene is TRBV12-5, the J gene TRBJ2-3; D call uncertain. The V gene lost 3 bases and the J gene lost 5 bases, with 18 bases spanning the gap. Germline V gene sequence: CDR1 LGHNT, CDR2 FRNRAP. This CDR3 has 16 residues. The DNA for the CDR3 is TGTGCTAGTGGTTTTCTAACGGGTCACTGGAGAGATACGCAGTATTTT. This encodes CASGFLTGHWRDTQYF.

The chain employs TRBV6-5 and TRBJ1-5, with TRBD1 matching over 8 bases. J lost 3 bases, V lost 5 bases, and 6 bases had no gene match. The CDR3 is 15 amino acids. CDR1 MNHEY and CDR2 SVGAGI come from the germline V gene. CDR3 DNA sequence: TGTGCCAGCAGTGCGACAGGGGCGGCCAATCAGCCCCAGCATTTT. Translation: CASSATGAANQPQHF.

This chain links TRBV19 with TRBJ2-4; no reliable D call. CDR3 length equals 11 residues. Trimming stripped 3 bases from V and 7 bases from J, with 4 bases between. CDR1 and CDR2 (germline): LNHDA, SQIVND (reference sequence). DNA for the CDR3: TGTGCCAGTAGTATGGGCAACATTCAGTACTTC. Translation: CASSMGNIQYF. Supplemented by reference TRBV19 and TRBJ2-4, the full variable domain reads DGGITQSPKYLFRKEGQNVTLSCEQNLNHDAMYWYRQDPGQGLRLIYYSQIVNDFQKGDIAEGYSVSREKKESFPLTVTSAQKNPTAFYLCASSMGNIQYFGAGTRLSVL.

This chain's CDR3 is CASSSNYEQYF. CDR3 sequence (DNA): TGTGCCAGCAGTTCGAACTACGAGCAGTACTTC. The chain uses TRBV27 and TRBJ2-7; the D is unclear. The CDR3 is 11 amino acids. CDR1 MNHEY and CDR2 SMNVEV come from the germline V gene (reference sequence). V was clipped by 4 bases and J by 3 bases, with 4 bases between them.

This chain links TRBV21-1 with TRBJ1-4. TRBV21-1 is listed as a pseudogene. CDR3 length equals 15 residues. The CDR3 sequence: CASTQSWGAGEKLFF. The CDR3 DNA reads as TGTGCCAGCACCCAAAGCTGGGGGGCCGGTGAAAAACTGTTTTTT.

The chain combines TRBV6-6 with TRBJ2-1; tentatively, D is TRBD2 (6 bases). Trimming left V 5 bases short and J 5 bases short, with 10 bases between. This CDR3 comprises 13 residues. CDR1 is MNHNY and CDR2 is SVGAGI in the germline V gene (reference sequence). In DNA form, the CDR3 reads TGTGCCAGCAGTCAGGGAGGCCACAATGAGCAGTTCTTC. As protein: CASSQGGHNEQFF.

V and J are TRBV6-1 and TRBJ2-7, with a tentative D call TRBD1 (6 bases). The length of the CDR3 is 15 residues. Germline CDR1 and CDR2: MNHNS and SASEGT. V was shortened by 7 bases and J by 2 bases, with 18 bases between the two germline ends. The CDR3 spells CASKGVDKLTYEQYF. DNA for the CDR3: TGTGCCAGCAAGGGGGTGGACAAACTCACCTACGAGCAGTACTTC.

This chain links TRBV14 with TRBJ1-3; D remains unclear. Trimming removed 0 bases at V and 0 bases at J, with 9 bases between. This CDR3 region has 16 residues. From germline, CDR1 is SGHDN and CDR2 FVKESK. Here the CDR3 reads CASSQDPYASGNTIYF. The CDR3 DNA is TGTGCCAGCAGCCAAGATCCGTACGCCTCTGGAAACACCATATATTTT.

This sequence joins TRBV4-1 and TRBJ1-4; the D gene is possibly TRBD1 (5 bases). The CDR3 extends over 16 amino acids. The V end was cut by 1 base, the J end by 6 bases, with 15 bases between. Looked up from germline, CDR1 is MGHRA and CDR2 is YSYEKL. The chain's CDR3 is CASSQVSGVIDEKLFF. CDR3 DNA: TGCGCCAGCAGCCAAGTATCGGGGGTTATCGATGAAAAACTGTTTTTT.

The chain links TRBV7-9 to TRBJ2-5; D possibly uses TRBD1 or TRBD2 (5 bases each). TRBJ2-7 matches the DNA end more closely, so the J call is doubtful. Germline V gene data show CDR1 as SEHNR and CDR2 as FQNEAQ (reference sequence). This CDR3 comprises 13 residues. Written as DNA, the CDR3 is TGTGCCAGCAGCCCCCGGGACGGATACGAGCAGTACTTC. Its translation is CASSPRDGYEQYF.